The rows below give T cell receptor beta chains drawn from one sample of a study of cytomegalovirus exposure and HLA in healthy donors. Sequenced by immunoSEQ multiplex PCR; TCRdb stores in-frame clones only, minus some. This table holds about 87,000 clones, 74% found once. Sample: PBMCs. The receptors stem from a man aged 25-40 years in good health and CMV-seropositive. Each CDR3 is given with its conserved first and last residue. Each record gives: J gene, D gene, clone size, CDR3 length, V gene, CDR3 DNA, CDR3 protein. The D gene is left open where the match is weak. Size tells how often a clone was seen (once, few, many) or the class of an expanded clone, and some rows leave it out.

J gene: TRBJ2-2; D gene: TRBD1; clone size: NA; CDR3 length: 14; V gene: TRBV11-3; CDR3 DNA: TGTGCCAGCAGACCGACAGGGAGCACCGGGGAGCTGTTTTTT; CDR3 protein: CASRPTGSTGELFF
J gene: TRBJ1-1; D gene: NA; clone size: NA; CDR3 length: 17; V gene: TRBV19; CDR3 DNA: TGTGCCAGTAGTATAGGGCTCCGGGACACCCGGAGCACTGAAGCTTTCTTT; CDR3 protein: CASSIGLRDTRSTEAFF
J gene: TRBJ2-5; D gene: TRBD2; clone size: NA; CDR3 length: 15; V gene: TRBV7-6; CDR3 DNA: TGTGCCAGCAGCTTTGCGGGGGTCCCCAAAGAGACCCAGTACTTC; CDR3 protein: CASSFAGVPKETQYF
J gene: TRBJ2-7; D gene: TRBD1; clone size: once; CDR3 length: 12; V gene: TRBV18; CDR3 DNA: TGTGCCAGCCAGGGACAGTCCTACGAGCAGTACTTC; CDR3 protein: CASQGQSYEQYF
J gene: TRBJ1-6; D gene: NA; clone size: NA; CDR3 length: 15; V gene: TRBV27; CDR3 DNA: TGTGCCAGCAGTTTTGCGGGGGGCGGTAATTCACCCCTCCACTTT; CDR3 protein: CASSFAGGGNSPLHF
J gene: TRBJ1-2; D gene: NA; clone size: NA; CDR3 length: 13; V gene: TRBV13; CDR3 DNA: TGTGCCAGCAGCTTAGGGGGGGCGCCGGGCTACACCTTC; CDR3 protein: CASSLGGAPGYTF
J gene: TRBJ1-5; D gene: TRBD1; clone size: NA; CDR3 length: 16; V gene: TRBV5-1; CDR3 DNA: TGCGCCAGCAGCTTAGGGACAGGGGACGGCAATCAGCCCCAGCATTTT; CDR3 protein: CASSLGTGDGNQPQHF
J gene: TRBJ1-1; D gene: NA; clone size: NA; CDR3 length: 12; V gene: TRBV5-1; CDR3 DNA: TGCGCCAGCAGCTTCGAGGGACAAGAAGCTTTCTTT; CDR3 protein: CASSFEGQEAFF
J gene: TRBJ2-2; D gene: NA; clone size: NA; CDR3 length: 13; V gene: TRBV9; CDR3 DNA: TGTGCCAGCAGCCCGGGGATGGTCGGGGAGCTGTTTTTT; CDR3 protein: CASSPGMVGELFF
J gene: TRBJ1-1; D gene: NA; clone size: once; CDR3 length: 12; V gene: TRBV7-3; CDR3 DNA: TGTGCCAGCAGCTCTGAGGGCACTGAAGCTTTCTTT; CDR3 protein: CASSSEGTEAFF
J gene: TRBJ1-1; D gene: TRBD1; clone size: once; CDR3 length: 15; V gene: TRBV7-2; CDR3 DNA: TGTGCCAGCAGCCCCCAGACAGGGCTGAACACTGAAGCTTTCTTT; CDR3 protein: CASSPQTGLNTEAFF
J gene: TRBJ2-1; D gene: TRBD2; clone size: NA; CDR3 length: 15; V gene: TRBV6-5; CDR3 DNA: TGTGCCAGCAGTTACAAGCGGGGGCCTAACAATGAGCAGTTCTTC; CDR3 protein: CASSYKRGPNNEQFF
J gene: TRBJ1-1; D gene: NA; clone size: few; CDR3 length: 11; V gene: TRBV7-9; CDR3 DNA: TGTGCCAGCAGGGCGAACAGTGAAGCTTTCTTT; CDR3 protein: CASRANSEAFF
J gene: TRBJ2-7; D gene: TRBD1; clone size: NA; CDR3 length: 15; V gene: TRBV7-8; CDR3 DNA: TGTGCCAGCAGCCACCCACAGGGGGCAATGTACGAGCAGTACTTC; CDR3 protein: CASSHPQGAMYEQYF
J gene: TRBJ1-5; D gene: TRBD1; clone size: NA; CDR3 length: 16; V gene: TRBV28; CDR3 DNA: TGTGCCAGCAGTTTCGGACAGGTCAATAGCAATCAGCCCCAGCATTTT; CDR3 protein: CASSFGQVNSNQPQHF